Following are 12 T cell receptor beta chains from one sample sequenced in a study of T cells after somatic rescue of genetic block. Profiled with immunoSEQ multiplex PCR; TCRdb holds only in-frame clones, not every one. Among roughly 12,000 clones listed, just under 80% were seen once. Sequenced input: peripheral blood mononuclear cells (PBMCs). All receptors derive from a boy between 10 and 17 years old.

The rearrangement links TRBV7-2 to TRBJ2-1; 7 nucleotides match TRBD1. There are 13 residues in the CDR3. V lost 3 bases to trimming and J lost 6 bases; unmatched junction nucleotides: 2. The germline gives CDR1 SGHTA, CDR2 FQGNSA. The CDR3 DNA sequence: TGTGCCAGCAGCTTGTACAGGGGCAATGAGCAGTTCTTC. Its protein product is CASSLYRGNEQFF.

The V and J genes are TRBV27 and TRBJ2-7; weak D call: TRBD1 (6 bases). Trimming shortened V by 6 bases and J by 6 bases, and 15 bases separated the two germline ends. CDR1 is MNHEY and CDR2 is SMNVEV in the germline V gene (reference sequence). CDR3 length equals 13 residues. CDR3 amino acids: CASRGTDRREQYF. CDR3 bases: TGTGCCAGCAGGGGAACGGACAGACGCGAGCAGTACTTC.

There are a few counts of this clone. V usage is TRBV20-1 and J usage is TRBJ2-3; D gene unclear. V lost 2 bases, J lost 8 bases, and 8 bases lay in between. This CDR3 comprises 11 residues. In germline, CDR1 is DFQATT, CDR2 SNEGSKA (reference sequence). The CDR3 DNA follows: TGCAGTGCTAGACCCGGCGCTACGCAGTATTTT. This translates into CSARPGATQYF.

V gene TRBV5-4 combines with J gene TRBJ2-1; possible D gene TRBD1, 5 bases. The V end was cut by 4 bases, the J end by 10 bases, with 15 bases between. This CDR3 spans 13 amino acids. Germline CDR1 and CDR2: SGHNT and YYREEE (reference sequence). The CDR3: CASSPTSGYEQFF. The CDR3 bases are TGTGCCAGCAGCCCAACATCAGGGTACGAGCAGTTCTTC.

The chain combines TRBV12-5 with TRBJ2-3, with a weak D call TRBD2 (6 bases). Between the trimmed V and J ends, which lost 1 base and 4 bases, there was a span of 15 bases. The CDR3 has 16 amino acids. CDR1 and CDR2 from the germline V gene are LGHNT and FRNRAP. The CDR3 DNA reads TGTGCTAGTGGTTTGGCGGTTACCGGGAGTTCAGATACGCAGTATTTT. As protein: CASGLAVTGSSDTQYF.

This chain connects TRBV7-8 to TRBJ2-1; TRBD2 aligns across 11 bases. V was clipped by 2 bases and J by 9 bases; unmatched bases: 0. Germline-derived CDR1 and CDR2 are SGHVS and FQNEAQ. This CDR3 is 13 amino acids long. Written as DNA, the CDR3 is TGTGCCAGCAGCTTACTAGCGGGAGGTGAGCAGTTCTTC. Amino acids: CASSLLAGGEQFF.

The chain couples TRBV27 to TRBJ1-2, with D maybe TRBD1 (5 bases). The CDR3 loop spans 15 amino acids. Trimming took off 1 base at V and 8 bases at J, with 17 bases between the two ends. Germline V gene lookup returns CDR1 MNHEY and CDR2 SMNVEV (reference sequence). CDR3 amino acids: CASSLLGPTPKGYTF. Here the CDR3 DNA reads TGTGCCAGCAGTTTATTGGGACCAACGCCGAAGGGCTACACCTTC.

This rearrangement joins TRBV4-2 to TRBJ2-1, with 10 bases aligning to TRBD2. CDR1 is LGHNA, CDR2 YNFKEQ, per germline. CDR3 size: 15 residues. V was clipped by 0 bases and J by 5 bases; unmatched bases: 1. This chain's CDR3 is CASSQDLAGDNEQFF. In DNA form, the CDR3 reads TGTGCCAGCAGCCAAGATCTAGCGGGGGACAATGAGCAGTTCTTC.

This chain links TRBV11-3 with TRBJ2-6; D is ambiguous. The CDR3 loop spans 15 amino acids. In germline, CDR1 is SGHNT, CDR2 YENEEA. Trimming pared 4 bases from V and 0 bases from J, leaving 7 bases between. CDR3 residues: CASSSSFSGANVLTF. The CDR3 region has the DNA TGTGCCAGCAGCTCCAGCTTCTCTGGGGCCAACGTCCTGACTTTC.

CDR3 bases: TGTGCCAGCAGCCAGGGGGCCCCTCTTAATGAGCAGTTCTTC. Residues: CASSQGAPLNEQFF. V gene TRBV4-2 combines with J gene TRBJ2-1, with D tentatively TRBD1 (6 bases). This CDR3 comprises 14 residues. V lost 3 bases and J lost 7, with 13 bases in between. Germline loops: CDR1 LGHNA, CDR2 YNFKEQ.

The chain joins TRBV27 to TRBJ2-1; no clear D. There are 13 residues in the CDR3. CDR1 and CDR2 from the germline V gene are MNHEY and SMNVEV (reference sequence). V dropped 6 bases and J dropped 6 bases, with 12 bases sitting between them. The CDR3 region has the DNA TGTGCCAGCAGCAGCGATAGGCTCAATGAGCAGTTCTTC. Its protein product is CASSSDRLNEQFF.

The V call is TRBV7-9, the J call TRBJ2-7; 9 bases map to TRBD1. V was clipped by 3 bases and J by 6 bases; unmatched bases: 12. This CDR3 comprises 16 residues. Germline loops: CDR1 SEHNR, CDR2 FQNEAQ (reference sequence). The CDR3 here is CASSFSPGQGRGEQYF. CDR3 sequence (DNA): TGTGCCAGCAGCTTCTCGCCGGGACAGGGTAGGGGCGAGCAGTACTTC.